The clone carrying this TCR beta chain was seen only a few times. Its antigen is not known. V shed 6 bases and J 3 bases; nucleotides not matched to a gene: 2. The CDR3 is 14 amino acids. Germline assignment: CDR1 MNHEY and CDR2 SMNVEV (reference sequence). The sample belongs to a study of regulatory and conventional T cells in RAG deficiency. Findings and caveats of the study: Omenn CD25-high CD127-low cells may be activated cells, not true Tregs. Omenn patients showed >85% Treg-Tconv overlap and shorter CDR3 lengths. Control T-cell subsets had markedly higher Shannon entropy and lower Simpson indices than RAG-deficient patients.

The table came from immunoSEQ multiplex PCR; TCRdb's copy has only in-frame clones and leaves some out. The sample holds roughly 35,000 clones; about 91% are singletons and the top ten take roughly 13%. The data also belong to a second study, concerning regulatory T cells. In that study: Amplification used 52 TRBV primers and 13 TRBJ primers. Skewed V and J usage and few unique V-J pairs marked patient repertoires, most in Tregs.

The specimen was CD8+ T cells sorted from blood. The source is a human donor in good health. The V gene is TRBV27, the J gene TRBJ2-1; 10 bases fit TRBD2. The CDR3 sequence: CASSRTSGYNEQFF. For the CDR3, the DNA is TGTGCCAGCAGCCGGACTAGCGGCTACAATGAGCAGTTCTTC.